The 5 T cell receptor beta chains below were found in one sample sequenced in a study of shared clonotypes between healthy human individuals. Repertoires were generated with immunoSEQ multiplex PCR, while TCRdb's copy carries only in-frame clones and drops some. This table has some 2,400,000 clones, around 95% appearing once. The specimen sequenced was naive CD4+ T cells sorted from blood. The subset is: CD45RA+ positively selected. The source of these receptors is a man between 18 and 35 years old in good health.

The chain is built from TRBV28 and TRBJ2-1, with D possibly matching TRBD1 (6 bases). The germline V gene has CDR1 MDHEN and CDR2 SYDVKM. V lost 6 bases and J lost 5, with 17 bases in between. The CDR3 runs 15 residues. The CDR3 sequence: CASSAWGLIDNEQFF. The CDR3 DNA follows: TGTGCCAGCAGCGCATGGGGGCTTATTGACAATGAGCAGTTCTTC.

The chain is built from TRBV7-2 and TRBJ2-2, with a possible D match to TRBD2 (6 bases). The germline V gene has CDR1 SGHTA and CDR2 FQGNSA. The CDR3 contains 15 residues. Trimming took off 1 base at V and 6 bases at J, with 12 bases between the two ends. Written as DNA, the CDR3 is TGTGCCAGCAGCTTAGGACTAGGAAAGTCCGGGGAGCTGTTTTTT. Translating gives CASSLGLGKSGELFF.

The chain is built from TRBV6-5 and TRBJ2-7; 8 nucleotides match TRBD2. Germline V gives CDR1 MNHEY, CDR2 SVGAGI. Germline trimming cut 5 bases from V and 1 base from J; bases unmatched to any gene: 4. This CDR3 comprises 14 residues. In nucleotides, the CDR3 is TGTGCCAGCAGTAATAGCGGGGCGTCCTACGAGCAGTACTTC. Its protein is CASSNSGASYEQYF.

The chain employs TRBV4-3 and TRBJ2-7; D is undetermined. CDR3 length equals 15 residues. From germline, CDR1 is LGHNA and CDR2 YSLEER. V was trimmed by 0 bases and J by 6 bases, leaving 15 bases between them. CDR3 protein: CASSQETGEWGEQYF. The CDR3 DNA sequence: TGCGCCAGCAGCCAAGAAACGGGTGAGTGGGGCGAGCAGTACTTC.

This clone was recorded once. The chain combines TRBV25-1 with TRBJ2-3; weak D call: TRBD2 (6 bases). CDR3 length equals 14 residues. V lost 5 bases and J lost 0, with 9 bases in between. Germline V gives CDR1 MGHDK, CDR2 SYGVNS. The CDR3 DNA reads as TGTGCCAGCAGTATGGCGGGGAGCACAGATACGCAGTATTTT. It is translated as CASSMAGSTDTQYF.